A selection of T cell receptor beta chains follows, all from one sample in a study of lymphopenia after photon versus proton radiotherapy. Libraries were prepared by immunoSEQ multiplex PCR; TCRdb keeps only in-frame clonotypes and omits some of them. This sample has nearly 25,000 clones, with about 84% found just once. The source material was peripheral blood, sampled from a patient treated with proton-based radiotherapy. Receptor source: a woman aged 70-85 years with pancreatic cancer. Each CDR3 is given with its conserved first and last residue. Fields, in order: D gene, J gene, V gene, clone size, CDR3 protein, CDR3 DNA. The D gene is left open where the match is weak. Clone size, where shown, is once, few, many, or a class for clones that have expanded.

d_gene: TRBD1
j_gene: TRBJ2-7
v_gene: TRBV6-6
abundance: NA
CDR3aa: CASSSHGTGGYEQYF
CDR3nt: TGTGCCAGCAGTTCCCACGGGACAGGGGGGTACGAGCAGTACTTC

d_gene: NA
j_gene: TRBJ2-7
v_gene: TRBV19
abundance: NA
CDR3aa: CASSRRSSYEQYF
CDR3nt: TGTGCCAGTAGTCGCAGGAGCTCCTACGAGCAGTACTTC

d_gene: NA
j_gene: TRBJ2-5
v_gene: TRBV28
abundance: NA
CDR3aa: CASTAGGSVQETQYF
CDR3nt: TGTGCCAGCACCGCCGGAGGGTCGGTTCAAGAGACCCAGTACTTC

d_gene: TRBD2
j_gene: TRBJ2-7
v_gene: TRBV7-8
abundance: NA
CDR3aa: CASSLRSLLAGGPTYF
CDR3nt: TGTGCCAGCAGCTTAAGATCCTTATTAGCGGGAGGGCCTACGTACTTC

d_gene: NA
j_gene: TRBJ1-2
v_gene: TRBV19
abundance: NA
CDR3aa: CASQGGSYGYTF
CDR3nt: TGTGCCAGTCAAGGGGGTAGCTATGGCTACACCTTC

d_gene: TRBD2
j_gene: TRBJ2-1
v_gene: TRBV9
abundance: NA
CDR3aa: CASSVPGTSGTNEQFF
CDR3nt: TGTGCCAGCAGCGTCCCCGGGACTAGCGGAACCAATGAGCAGTTCTTC

d_gene: TRBD1
j_gene: TRBJ1-1
v_gene: TRBV19
abundance: NA
CDR3aa: CASSTDRAGEAFF
CDR3nt: TGTGCCAGTAGTACCGACAGGGCGGGTGAAGCTTTCTTT

d_gene: NA
j_gene: TRBJ2-5
v_gene: TRBV28
abundance: NA
CDR3aa: CASSSSGVSETQYF
CDR3nt: NA

d_gene: TRBD1
j_gene: TRBJ1-4
v_gene: TRBV6-5
abundance: NA
CDR3aa: CASRTGGADEKLFF
CDR3nt: TGTGCCAGCAGGACAGGGGGCGCAGATGAAAAACTGTTTTTT

d_gene: NA
j_gene: TRBJ1-2
v_gene: TRBV6-5
abundance: NA
CDR3aa: CASSYSGGTNYGYTF
CDR3nt: TGTGCCAGCAGTTACTCGGGGGGAACGAACTATGGCTACACCTTC

d_gene: NA
j_gene: TRBJ2-1
v_gene: TRBV19
abundance: NA
CDR3aa: CASGAWGNEQFF
CDR3nt: TGTGCCAGCGGTGCGTGGGGGAATGAGCAGTTCTTC

d_gene: NA
j_gene: TRBJ2-6
v_gene: TRBV6-5
abundance: once
CDR3aa: CASSYSPAGANVLTF
CDR3nt: TGTGCCAGCAGTTACTCCCCGGCTGGGGCCAACGTCCTGACTTTC

d_gene: NA
j_gene: TRBJ1-5
v_gene: TRBV11-2
abundance: NA
CDR3aa: CASSLDGGLYVQPQHF
CDR3nt: TGTGCCAGCAGCTTAGATGGAGGGCTATATGTTCAGCCCCAGCATTTT

d_gene: NA
j_gene: TRBJ2-5
v_gene: TRBV7-2
abundance: NA
CDR3aa: CASSLLGGTQYF
CDR3nt: TGTGCCAGCAGCTTATTAGGAGGGACCCAGTACTTC

d_gene: NA
j_gene: TRBJ2-3
v_gene: TRBV19
abundance: NA
CDR3aa: CASRPSDWDTQYF
CDR3nt: TGTGCCAGTAGGCCTAGCGACTGGGATACGCAGTATTTT

d_gene: NA
j_gene: TRBJ2-7
v_gene: TRBV19
abundance: NA
CDR3aa: CASSIRTSYEQYF
CDR3nt: TGTGCCAGTAGTATTAGGACTTCCTACGAGCAGTACTTC

d_gene: NA
j_gene: TRBJ2-1
v_gene: TRBV7-3
abundance: few
CDR3aa: CASSPLGNENEQFF
CDR3nt: TGTGCCAGCAGCCCTCTGGGGAATGAAAATGAGCAGTTCTTC

d_gene: NA
j_gene: TRBJ2-3
v_gene: TRBV5-1
abundance: once
CDR3aa: CASSLGGARQDTQYF
CDR3nt: TGCGCCAGCAGCTTAGGGGGGGCGCGTCAAGATACGCAGTATTTT

d_gene: NA
j_gene: TRBJ2-1
v_gene: TRBV11-2
abundance: NA
CDR3aa: CASKGRANEQFF
CDR3nt: TGTGCCAGCAAGGGGAGAGCCAATGAGCAGTTCTTC